These T cell receptor beta chains were read from a single sample in a study of glioma-infiltrating T cells. MiXCR, applied by TCRdb to the multiplex PCR reads, yields one record per CDR3 protein. This sample yields 300,000 to 450,000 distinct CDR3 sequences, of which approximately 42% are seen a single time; approximately 12% belongs to the top ten. Sequences were obtained from glioma tissue, nonneoplastic brain tissue, or PBMCs (not recorded which). The source is a human donor with low-grade glioma or glioblastoma, undergoing nonglioma brain surgery, or in good health (not recorded which). The CDR3 runs from the conserved cysteine through the conserved F or W. A D gene is named only where the DNA matches it firmly. A row's size may be missing; if present it is once, few, many or a size class.

>TRBV29-1|TRBJ1-1|.|once
TGCAGCGTTGCCCCTCAAGCCGCCACTGAAGCTTTCTTT
CSVAPQAATEAFF
>TRBV12-3/TRBV12-4|TRBJ1-5|.|.
TGTGCCAGCAGTTTGACAGCCTTTAGCAATCAGCCCCAGCATTTT
CASSLTAFSNQPQHF
>TRBV28|TRBJ2-7|TRBD2|many
TGTGCCAGCAGTTTCGGGACTAGCACAACCTACGAGCAGTACTTC
CASSFGTSTTYEQYF
>TRBV7-2|TRBJ2-2|TRBD1|few
TGTGCCAGCAGCGCCCACAGGGGTAGGAACACCGGGGAGCTGTTTTTT
CASSAHRGRNTGELFF
>TRBV25-1|TRBJ1-2|.|many
TGTGCCAGCAGCGGGGATCGACATCTCTGGGGAGGCTACACCTTC
CASSGDRHLWGGYTF
>TRBV20-1|TRBJ2-3|.|.
TGCATGCCAGATCTTGGGGGAGATACGCAGTATTTT
CMPDLGGDTQYF
>TRBV4-2|TRBJ2-7|TRBD1|few
TGTGCCAGCAGCCAAGTAGGGACAGGGGGTGGCGAGCAGTACTTC
CASSQVGTGGGEQYF
>TRBV15|TRBJ1-5|.|once
TGTGCCACCAGCAGAGGTGGGGGGCGGGAGACCCAGCATTTT
CATSRGGGRETQHF
>TRBV6-1|TRBJ2-3|TRBD2|.
TGTGCCAGTCATCCCGGACTAGCAACAGATACGCAGTATTTT
CASHPGLATDTQYF
>TRBV18|TRBJ2-3|.|few
TGTGCCAGCTCACCACGAAGGCTCGGGACGCAGTATTTT
CASSPRRLGTQYF
>TRBV6-2/TRBV6-3|TRBJ2-1|.|many
TGTGCCAGCAGTTACTCGAAGACAAACAATGAGCAGTTCTTC
CASSYSKTNNEQFF
>TRBV20-1|TRBJ1-1|.|.
TGCAGTGTACCGGACGACCTGAACACTGAAGCTTTCTTT
CSVPDDLNTEAFF
>TRBV28|TRBJ1-2|.|many
TGTGCCAGCAGTGGGGGGACCCAGGTCCTGTATGGCTACACCTTC
CASSGGTQVLYGYTF
>TRBV7-9|TRBJ1-1|.|.
TGTGCCAGCAGCTCCCGAAGTGGGGGGCGGGGGACTGAAGCTTTCTTT
CASSSRSGGRGTEAFF
>TRBV7-3|TRBJ2-3|.|.
TGTGCCAGCAGCTTAAATGGACGGGATACGCAGTATTTT
CASSLNGRDTQYF
>TRBV25-1|TRBJ2-1|TRBD2|many
TGTGCCAGCAGTCAGTTCGGGACTAGCGGGAGTGATGAGCAGTTCTTC
CASSQFGTSGSDEQFF
>TRBV28|TRBJ1-5|TRBD1|many
TGTGCCAGCAGTCCTGGGACAGGGGGGAATCAGCCCCAGCATTTT
CASSPGTGGNQPQHF
>TRBV28|TRBJ1-2|TRBD1|few
TGTGCCAGCAGTTTTATATGGGGACAGGGGGGACCCGCAAGTCTTCGTTGGTACACCTTC
CASSFIWGQGGPASLRWYTF
>TRBV20-1|TRBJ1-1|TRBD1|many
TGCAGTGCTAGGGACAGGAGAAACACTGAAGCTTTCTTT
CSARDRRNTEAFF
>TRBV11-1|TRBJ2-3|.|.
TGTGCCAGCAGTCTCACTCTGGATACGCAGTATTTT
CASSLTLDTQYF
>TRBV5-1|TRBJ1-5|.|.
TGCGCCAGCAGCAGGGAAGGGAGAAATCAGCCCCAGCATTTT
CASSREGRNQPQHF
>TRBV24-1|TRBJ2-1|TRBD2|.
TGTGCCACCAGTGACGACAAAGGGACTAGCGTGAACAATGAGCAGTTCTTC
CATSDDKGTSVNNEQFF
>TRBV15|TRBJ2-1|.|.
TGTGCCACCAGCAGAGGTGCTTTCGGGGTCAATGAGCAGTTCTTC
CATSRGAFGVNEQFF
>TRBV15|TRBJ2-1|.|few
TGTGCCACCAGCACCACGGACAGATACAATGAGCAGTTCTTC
CATSTTDRYNEQFF
>TRBV7-2|TRBJ1-2|TRBD1|few
TGTGCCAGCAGCACCCCCGGGACAGACATACCAAGGGACTATGGCTACACCTTC
CASSTPGTDIPRDYGYTF
>TRBV6-2/TRBV6-3|TRBJ2-2|.|.
TGTGCCAGCAGTTACTCGCCCATGAACACCGGGGAGCTGTTTTTT
CASSYSPMNTGELFF
>TRBV3-1|TRBJ1-2|.|few
TGTGCCAGCAGCCAACCGGGGGCGCGTGGCTACACCTTC
CASSQPGARGYTF
>TRBV28|TRBJ2-3|.|few
TGTGCCAGTCAGGGGGGCCACGCTTTGGATACGCAGTATTTT
CASQGGHALDTQYF
>TRBV4-1|TRBJ2-3|TRBD2|.
TGCGCCAGCCAAGATCTAGCGGGAGCCACAGATACGCAGTATTTT
CASQDLAGATDTQYF
>TRBV14|TRBJ2-7|.|few
TGTGCCAGCAGCCCGTCGACTGTCCGCGAGCAGTACTTC
CASSPSTVREQYF
>TRBV4-3|TRBJ2-7|TRBD1|few
TGCGCCAGCAGCTGGGACAGGGAATCCTACGAGCAGTACTTC
CASSWDRESYEQYF
>TRBV25-1|TRBJ1-5|.|many
TGTGCCAGCAGTGAAGGGCAGGGCAGTCAGCCCCAGCATTTT
CASSEGQGSQPQHF
>TRBV5-4|TRBJ1-5|.|.
TGTGCCAGCAGCTTGGGAGGCCCACAGAGCAATCAGCCCCAGCATTTT
CASSLGGPQSNQPQHF
>TRBV12-3/TRBV12-4|TRBJ2-5|.|.
TGTGCCAGCAGTTTATGGGGCAGGCTCCAAGAGACCCAGTACTTC
CASSLWGRLQETQYF
>TRBV28|TRBJ2-4|TRBD2|few
TGTGCCAGCAGTTTACGGGGGGAAAAAGTGTACTTC
CASSLRGEKVYF
>TRBV27|TRBJ1-2|TRBD1|.
TGTGCCAGCACACCGGACAGGGGGCTTCCCTACTGTGGCTACACCTTC
CASTPDRGLPYCGYTF
>TRBV6-2/TRBV6-3|TRBJ2-7|.|few
TGTGCCAGCAGCTTACAAAGTACTCTCGAGCAGTACTTC
CASSLQSTLEQYF
>TRBV4-2|TRBJ1-4|TRBD1|.
TGTGCCAGCAGCCAAGAGAACAGGGGGGAAAAACTGTTTTTT
CASSQENRGEKLFF
>TRBV4-1|TRBJ2-7|.|.
TGCGCCAGCAGCCAAGAAATTCCGGGGACGTACGAGCAGTACTTC
CASSQEIPGTYEQYF
>TRBV20-1|TRBJ2-3|TRBD2|few
TGCAGTGCTAGACTTAGCGGGCTTACAGATACGCAGTATTTT
CSARLSGLTDTQYF
>TRBV4-3|TRBJ1-1|TRBD1|.
TGCGCCAGCAGCCAGCGACAGGGTATCGGGACTGAAGCTTTCTTT
CASSQRQGIGTEAFF
>TRBV20-1|TRBJ2-3|TRBD2|few
TGCAGTGCTAGAGCGCCGGGAGGAGCCACAGATACGCAGTATTTT
CSARAPGGATDTQYF
>TRBV20-1|TRBJ2-1|.|few
TGCAGTGCTAGAGATCATCTGAAAGCGCCACTCGGAAGGAATGAGCAGTTCTTC
CSARDHLKAPLGRNEQFF
>TRBV28|TRBJ2-6|TRBD1|.
TGTGCCAGCAGTACGATGGGGACAGCCCCATTTGCCTCTGGGGCCAACGTCCTGACTTTC
CASSTMGTAPFASGANVLTF
>TRBV4-2|TRBJ2-7|.|many
TGTGCCAGCAGCCAAGATAGGGCGGGACCCTACGAGCAGTACTTC
CASSQDRAGPYEQYF
>TRBV5-4|TRBJ1-4|.|few
TGTGCCAGCAGCTGGGGACGGAATAATGAAAAACTGTTTTTT
CASSWGRNNEKLFF
>TRBV2|TRBJ2-1|.|.
TGTGCCAGCATTGAGCAGTCCGGGAATGAGCAGTTCTTC
CASIEQSGNEQFF
>TRBV4-1|TRBJ2-2|.|.
TGCGCCAGCACCTTCACATCAAACACCGGGGAGCTGTTTTTT
CASTFTSNTGELFF
>TRBV7-9|TRBJ2-2|.|few
TGTGCCAGCAGCTTAACGGCGGCTACGAACACCGGGGAGCTGTTTTTT
CASSLTAATNTGELFF
>TRBV6-1|TRBJ2-2|.|.
TGTGCCAGCAGTGACACTAGCGGGGAGCTGTTTTTT
CASSDTSGELFF
>TRBV27|TRBJ1-1|TRBD1|.
TGTGCCAGCAGCCCCCCCAGGGGGTGGACTGAAGCTTCCTTC
CASSPPRGWTEASF
>TRBV20-1|TRBJ2-1|.|.
TGCAGTGCTAGAGTAGGACGAGGGCTAGCGACGGTTACCGGCAATGAGCAGTTCTTC
CSARVGRGLATVTGNEQFF
>TRBV20-1|TRBJ2-2|.|many
TGCAGTGCTAGAGGGCCCACAAACACCGGGGAGCTGTTTTTT
CSARGPTNTGELFF
>TRBV6-1|TRBJ2-2|TRBD1|few
TGTGCCAGCAGTACGCCCGACAGGGCGACCGGGGAGCTGTTTTTT
CASSTPDRATGELFF
>TRBV2|TRBJ2-1|.|few
TGTGCCAGCAGTGACTACCGACTGAATGAGCAGTTCTTC
CASSDYRLNEQFF